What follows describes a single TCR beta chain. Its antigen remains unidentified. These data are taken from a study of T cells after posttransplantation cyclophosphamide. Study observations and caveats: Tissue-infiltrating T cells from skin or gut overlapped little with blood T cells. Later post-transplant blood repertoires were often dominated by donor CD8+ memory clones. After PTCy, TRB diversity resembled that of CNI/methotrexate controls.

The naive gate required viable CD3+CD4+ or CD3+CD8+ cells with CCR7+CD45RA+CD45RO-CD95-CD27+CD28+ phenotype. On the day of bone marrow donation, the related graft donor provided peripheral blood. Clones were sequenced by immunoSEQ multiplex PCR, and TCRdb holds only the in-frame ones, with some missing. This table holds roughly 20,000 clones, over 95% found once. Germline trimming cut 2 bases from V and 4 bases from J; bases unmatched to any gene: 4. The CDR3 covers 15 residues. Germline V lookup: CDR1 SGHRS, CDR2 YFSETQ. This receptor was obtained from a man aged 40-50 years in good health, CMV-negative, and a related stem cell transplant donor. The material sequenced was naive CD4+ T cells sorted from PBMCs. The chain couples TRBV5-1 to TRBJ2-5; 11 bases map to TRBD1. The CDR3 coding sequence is TGCGCCAGCAGCTTAGGACAGGGGGCTGGAGAGACCCAGTACTTC. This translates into CASSLGQGAGETQYF.